This T cell receptor beta chain is drawn from a study of CD8 T cells in ankylosing spondylitis. Study observations and caveats: Matched ankylosing spondylitis synovial fluid reportedly showed significant enrichment of disease-linked clones. Typical of ankylosing spondylitis blood, it appeared, was a TCR beta motif of under 10 highly homologous variants.

Quantitative 5'-RACE with molecular barcodes produced the TCR beta libraries. TCRdb reanalysed the 5' RACE reads using MiXCR and keeps one entry per CDR3 protein. This table holds hundreds of thousands of distinct CDR3 sequences, 9.5% to 15% found once. In its sample, this clonotype was seen a few times. The antigen remains unidentified. From germline, CDR1 is SGHVS and CDR2 FQNEAQ. Trimming took 5 bases from V and 4 from J, leaving 9 bases between them. This CDR3 has 13 amino acids. The source material was blood, either unsorted or a sorted T cell fraction (not recorded which). The chain uses TRBV7-8 and TRBJ2-1, with a possible D match to TRBD2 (6 bases). This receptor was identified in a male donor with ankylosing spondylitis. The CDR3 protein is CASSRERYNEQFF. The CDR3 region has the DNA TGTGCCAGCAGCCGGGAGCGGTACAATGAGCAGTTCTTC.